The 29 T cell receptor beta chains below come from one sample, sequenced in a study of CD8+ T cells in alopecia areata. Treatment denoted: oral pan-JAK inhibitor, 5-10 mg twice daily. Extraction of RNA preceded its reverse transcription into cDNA, which served as the sequencing template. Produced via immunoSEQ multiplex PCR; TCRdb's table is partial and in-frame only. Altogether over 150,000 clones are present, about 60% being singletons, with the ten largest covering 10% to 15%. This material consisted of CD8+ T cells sorted from blood, taken at week 24, from a patient treated with tofacitinib. The receptors come from a human donor with alopecia areata.

The chain recombines TRBV7-9 with TRBJ2-4, with D possibly TRBD1 on 5 matching bases. The CDR3 consists of 16 residues. V lost 5 bases and J lost 0, with 14 bases in between. From germline, CDR1 is SEHNR and CDR2 FQNEAQ (reference sequence). CDR3 nucleotide sequence: TGTGCCAGCAGCGCCCAGGGCAGTATAGCCAAAAACATTCAGTACTTC. Translating gives CASSAQGSIAKNIQYF.

This chain links TRBV6-5 with TRBJ2-2; no clear D gene. Trimming stripped 5 bases from V and 3 bases from J, with 4 bases between. Germline CDR1 reads MNHEY; CDR2 reads SVGAGI. The length of the CDR3 is 12 residues. This CDR3 reads CASSQHTGELFF. DNA for the CDR3: TGTGCCAGCAGTCAGCACACCGGGGAGCTGTTTTTT.

This chain joins TRBV5-1 and TRBJ1-6; no reliable D call. Trimming removed 5 bases at V and 7 bases at J, with 10 bases between. CDR1 and CDR2 from the germline V gene are SGHRS and YFSETQ. This CDR3 is 13 amino acids long. The DNA for the CDR3 is TGCGCCAGCAGTAATCGTGGGAATTCACCCCTCCACTTT. Its translation: CASSNRGNSPLHF.

Here the CDR3 DNA reads TGCGCCAGCAGGACTAGCTTGGGCGTCGATGAGCAGTTCTTC. It specifies CASRTSLGVDEQFF. V is TRBV5-1 and J is TRBJ2-1; 7 bases agree with TRBD2. Germline V lookup: CDR1 SGHRS, CDR2 YFSETQ. V dropped 5 bases and J dropped 8; count of bases not matched to a gene: 10. The CDR3 contains 14 residues.

This clone came up once. The chain uses TRBV11-3 and TRBJ1-1; TRBD1 might be the D (6 bases). Germline loops: CDR1 SGHNT, CDR2 YENEEA. There are 14 residues in the CDR3. V lost 5 bases and J 5 bases, leaving 15 bases between the germline ends. This CDR3 is CASSLTGEATEAFF. CDR3 coding DNA: TGTGCCAGCAGCCTGACAGGAGAGGCTACTGAAGCTTTCTTT.

The chain has TRBV29-1 and TRBJ2-1, with 8 nucleotides matching TRBD2. The CDR3 extends over 13 amino acids. Germline V gives CDR1 SQVTM, CDR2 ANQGSEA. The CDR3 coding sequence is TGCAGGGCCGGGGGGGGATCCTACAATGAGCAGTTCTTC. This encodes CRAGGGSYNEQFF.

This clone was counted a few times. This sequence joins TRBV2 and TRBJ1-5, with D possibly being TRBD1 (6 bases). V was trimmed by 1 base and J by 1 base, leaving 8 bases between them. The CDR3 runs to 15 residues. Germline V gene data show CDR1 as SNHLY and CDR2 as FYNNEI. CDR3 region: CASSEDRVSNQPQHF. CDR3 in DNA: TGTGCCAGCAGTGAAGACAGGGTGAGCAATCAGCCCCAGCATTTT.

This clone was detected a few times. The rearrangement joins TRBV19 to TRBJ2-7, with a weak D call TRBD2 (6 bases). The CDR3 loop spans 13 amino acids. Germline assignment: CDR1 LNHDA and CDR2 SQIVND (reference sequence). V lost 9 bases, J lost 0 bases, and 12 bases lay in between. CDR3 region: CASDGGSSYEQYF. The DNA of the CDR3 is TGTGCCAGCGACGGGGGAAGCTCCTACGAGCAGTACTTC.

V gene TRBV5-1 combines with J gene TRBJ2-5; no clear D gene. Per the germline V gene, CDR1 is SGHRS and CDR2 is YFSETQ. CDR3 size: 15 residues. Trimming removed 1 base from V and 1 base from J, with 11 bases in between. The CDR3 DNA reads as TGCGCCAGCAGCTTGTATGGACGGACCCAAGAGACCCAGTACTTC. It translates to CASSLYGRTQETQYF.

The J gene is TRBJ1-4, the V gene TRBV11-3; D is unresolved. CDR1 is SGHNT, CDR2 YENEEA, per germline. CDR3 length equals 15 residues. Trimming shortened V by 4 bases and J by 3 bases, and 12 bases separated the two germline ends. The CDR3 DNA follows: TGTGCCAGCAGCTCCAGAGGAGGACCTAATGAAAAACTGTTTTTT. Translated: CASSSRGGPNEKLFF.

This chain's CDR3 is CASSPRDSLYNEQFF. In DNA form, the CDR3 reads TGTGCCAGCAGCCCTCGGGACTCGCTTTACAATGAGCAGTTCTTC. The rearrangement uses TRBV5-6 and TRBJ2-1; the D gene is possibly TRBD2 (6 bases). V was trimmed by 4 bases and J by 4 bases, leaving 15 bases between them. The germline V gene encodes CDR1 SGHDT and CDR2 YYEEEE. This CDR3 has 15 amino acids.

The chain uses TRBV5-1 and TRBJ1-5; the match to TRBD1 covers 8 bases. The CDR3 has 14 residues. Germline CDR1 reads SGHRS; CDR2 reads YFSETQ. The V segment lost 1 base and the J segment 10 bases; nucleotides outside the gene matches: 7. The CDR3 is CASSLTGGGLPQHF. CDR3 DNA: TGCGCCAGCAGCTTGACAGGGGGAGGTTTACCCCAGCATTTT. The variable domain in full, completed from reference TRBV5-1 and TRBJ1-5, reads KAGVTQTPRYLIKTRGQQVTLSCSPISGHRSVSWYQQTPGQGLQFLFEYFSETQRNKGNFPGRFSGRQFSNSRSEMNVSTLELGDSALYLCASSLTGGGLPQHFGDGTRLSIL.

V and J are TRBV30 and TRBJ2-5, with D possibly being TRBD1 (6 bases). Trimming stripped 2 bases from V and 7 bases from J, with 20 bases between. Germline CDR1 is GTSNPN and CDR2 is SVGIG (reference sequence). The CDR3 sequence is 15 residues long. The CDR3 DNA reads TGTGCCTGGAGTTCCTATCTACAGGGCTTGGGGACCCAGTACTTC. Encoded protein: CAWSSYLQGLGTQYF.

In nucleotides, the CDR3 is TGTGCCAGCGAATCCGAACAGGCAGATACGCAGTATTTT. Translation: CASESEQADTQYF. The chain recombines TRBV9 with TRBJ2-3; perhaps TRBD1 as D (5 bases). Germline values: CDR1 SGDLS, CDR2 YYNGEE. The CDR3 runs to 13 residues. Trimming cost V 7 bases and J 4 bases, with 13 bases left between them. Together with reference TRBV9 and TRBJ2-3, the CDR3 gives the full variable domain: DSGVTQTPKHLITATGQRVTLRCSPRSGDLSVYWYQQSLDQGLQFLIQYYNGEERAKGNILERFSAQQFPDLHSELNLSSLELGDSALYFCASESEQADTQYFGPGTRLTVL.

Concerning this clone: Other nucleotide sequences in the sample specify the same CDR3. This sequence joins TRBV14 and TRBJ1-2; TRBD1 matches at 7 bases. Germline V CDR1 and CDR2: SGHDN, FVKESK. The CDR3 loop spans 13 amino acids. J lost 7 bases, V lost 1 base, and 3 bases had no gene match. The CDR3: CASSQVAGGGYTF. In DNA, the CDR3 is TGTGCCAGCAGCCAAGTGGCAGGGGGTGGCTACACCTTC.

The gene calls are TRBV30 and TRBJ2-1; D uncertain. Germline CDR1 reads GTSNPN; CDR2 reads SVGIG (reference sequence). V gave up 6 bases and J gave up 6 bases, with 9 bases separating them. The CDR3 loop spans 11 amino acids. The DNA of the CDR3 is TGTGCCTGCGCCCTGGGCAATGAGCAGTTCTTC. Translating gives CACALGNEQFF.

This clone was detected only a few times. The V call is TRBV10-3, the J call TRBJ2-6; D gene unclear. The germline V gene encodes CDR1 ENHRY and CDR2 SYGVKD. Trimming took 0 bases from V and 2 from J, leaving 11 bases between them. There are 17 residues in the CDR3. The CDR3 DNA reads TGTGCCATCAGTGAGTCTTCCAGGTGGGCTGGGGCCAACGTCCTGACTTTC. As protein: CAISESSRWAGANVLTF.

In this sample, this clone turned up once. The chain carries TRBV11-1 and TRBJ1-2, with 12 bases lining up with TRBD1. Germline-derived CDR1 and CDR2 are SGHAT and FQDESV (reference sequence). V shed 5 bases, J shed 7 bases, and the junction held 5 bases outside the gene matches. The CDR3 consists of 14 residues. The CDR3 DNA reads TGTGCCAGCAGCCTGGGACAGGGGGCTTTTGGCTACACCTTC. Its protein product is CASSLGQGAFGYTF.

The chain recombines TRBV11-2 with TRBJ2-3; TRBD2 is a possible D gene (7 bases). Germline loops: CDR1 SGHAT, CDR2 FQNNGV. The CDR3 length is 15 residues. The V gene lost 4 bases and the J gene lost 1 base, with 12 bases spanning the gap. The CDR3 DNA is TGTGCCAGCAGCTCTGAGGGGGGGCGCACAGATACGCAGTATTTT. Its translation: CASSSEGGRTDTQYF.

The genes are TRBV11-2 and TRBJ2-1; 10 bases fit TRBD2. There are 17 residues in the CDR3. Unmatched junction bases numbered 9, after V lost 1 base and J lost 6 bases. Germline V CDR1 and CDR2: SGHAT, FQNNGV. Here the CDR3 reads CASSLGARGLAFNEQFF. In DNA form, the CDR3 reads TGTGCCAGCAGCTTAGGGGCGAGGGGACTAGCGTTCAATGAGCAGTTCTTC.

V usage is TRBV7-8 and J usage is TRBJ2-6, with 8 bases matching TRBD1. The CDR3 loop spans 17 amino acids. Germline lookup yields CDR1 SGHVS and CDR2 FQNEAQ. V was pared by 5 bases and J by 0 bases, with 6 bases of the junction left unmatched. In DNA, the CDR3 is TGTGCCAGCAGCCCGGGACAGGCCCTCTCTGGGGCCAACGTCCTGACTTTC. Its protein product is CASSPGQALSGANVLTF.

This chain joins TRBV19 and TRBJ2-2; 11 nucleotides match TRBD1. The ends lost 5 bases at V and 7 bases at J; junction bases unmatched: 6. The CDR3 extends over 15 amino acids. Germline V gives CDR1 LNHDA, CDR2 SQIVND (reference sequence). Written as DNA, the CDR3 is TGTGCCAGTAGTGTCTGGACAGGGGGCATCGGGGAGCTGTTTTTT. Protein sequence: CASSVWTGGIGELFF.

The chain links TRBV27 to TRBJ1-6, with 7 nucleotides matching TRBD1. Germline CDR1 MNHEY, CDR2 SMNVEV (reference sequence). The CDR3 is 14 amino acids. V shed 7 bases, J shed 7 bases, and the junction held 7 bases outside the gene matches. This CDR3 is CASTTAGGNSPLHF. The DNA for the CDR3 is TGTGCCAGCACCACGGCAGGGGGAAATTCACCCCTCCACTTT.

The rearrangement joins TRBV5-4 to TRBJ2-2; perhaps TRBD2 as D (7 bases). Trimming stripped 1 base from V and 4 bases from J, with 11 bases between. Germline CDR1 and CDR2: SGHNT and YYREEE (reference sequence). The CDR3 is 15 amino acids. CDR3: CASSLRGGGTGELFF. The CDR3 bases are TGTGCCAGCAGCTTGCGCGGGGGCGGCACCGGGGAGCTGTTTTTT.

Judged by abundance, this clone is medium-sized (0.01 to 0.1%). This chain connects TRBV14 to TRBJ2-5, with a possible D match to TRBD1 (6 bases). The CDR3 totals 16 residues. The germline V gene encodes CDR1 SGHDN and CDR2 FVKESK. V gave up 0 bases and J gave up 2 bases, with 13 bases separating them. The CDR3 DNA reads as TGTGCCAGCAGCCAAGAAAGGGGGAACTGGCAAGAGACCCAGTACTTC. It encodes CASSQERGNWQETQYF.

The sample holds a few counts of this clone. This chain joins TRBV10-3 and TRBJ2-5, with 7 bases identical to TRBD2. This CDR3 comprises 13 residues. Losses at the gene ends were 11 bases for V and 3 bases for J; bases not matched to a gene: 9. Germline V gene data show CDR1 as ENHRY and CDR2 as SYGVKD. In DNA, the CDR3 is TGTGCCCATCAGCGGGACGGCGAAGAGACCCAGTACTTC. It encodes CAHQRDGEETQYF.

The V gene is TRBV5-1, the J gene TRBJ2-5, with D perhaps matching TRBD1 (5 bases). With 0 bases removed from V and 2 bases from J, the gap between germline ends came to 11 bases. The V gene's germline CDR1 is SGHRS and CDR2 YFSETQ. The CDR3 extends over 15 amino acids. The CDR3 reads CASSLEGAVQETQYF. The DNA of the CDR3 is TGCGCCAGCAGCTTGGAAGGGGCAGTACAAGAGACCCAGTACTTC.

V usage is TRBV5-1 and J usage is TRBJ1-1, with D perhaps TRBD1 (5 bases). This CDR3 has 14 amino acids. The V end lost 5 bases, the J end lost 4 bases, and 15 bases lay between the germline ends. Germline CDR1 and CDR2: SGHRS and YFSETQ. The CDR3 loop reads CASSPYGGSTEAFF. In DNA, the CDR3 is TGCGCCAGCAGTCCATACGGGGGATCCACTGAAGCTTTCTTT. The full variable domain, in which reference TRBV5-1 and TRBJ1-1 provide the parts outside the CDR3, is KAGVTQTPRYLIKTRGQQVTLSCSPISGHRSVSWYQQTPGQGLQFLFEYFSETQRNKGNFPGRFSGRQFSNSRSEMNVSTLELGDSALYLCASSPYGGSTEAFFGQGTRLTVV.

This chain connects TRBV4-2 to TRBJ1-2, with D unresolved. Germline V gene lookup returns CDR1 LGHNA and CDR2 YNFKEQ. V gave up 4 bases and J gave up 1 base, with 13 bases separating them. The CDR3 contains 15 residues. CDR3 amino acids: CASSRLSGYNYGYTF. Written as DNA, the CDR3 is TGTGCCAGCAGCCGCCTGTCGGGCTATAACTATGGCTACACCTTC.